This record concerns one TCR beta chain sequence. This record comes from a study of blood T cell repertoires in COVID-19. The overall study: Donors in the United States, Italy and Spain gave samples during acute or convalescent COVID-19. The analysed material was cDNA or gDNA that came from T cells, B-cell-depleted T cells, or PBMCs.

J lost 9 bases, V lost 3 bases, and 5 bases had no gene match. The CDR3 runs 14 residues. Germline-derived CDR1 and CDR2 are SGHNT and YENEEA. Authors' methods: Counts of nucleated cells, estimated from reference gene primer amplification, were obtained. Clones were sequenced by immunoSEQ multiplex PCR, and TCRdb holds only the in-frame ones, with some missing. V and J calls and clone size are given by that table; D and trimming were obtained from the DNA. The data show roughly 200,000 clones, over 80% seen once. The chain combines TRBV11-3 with TRBJ2-1, with 10 nucleotides matching TRBD1. The sample consisted of peripheral blood. The clonotype comes from a man aged 40-55 years with acute or convalescent COVID-19. The CDR3 nucleotides are TGTGCCAGCAGCTTTACACGGACAGGGGGTGAGCAGTTCTTC. Its protein is CASSFTRTGGEQFF.